The sample holds a few counts of the clone carrying this T cell receptor beta chain. No antigen is known for it. Indicated time point: healthy volunteer bleed at 2 weeks. The template was total RNA from unfractionated whole blood. These data are taken from a study of human T cells and chemical hapten exposure. Study-level background: There were per-sample TCR yield variations, arising mainly from small pooled library volume differences.

The library attached unique molecular identifiers to individual cDNA molecules. As originally analysed: A per-sample median of about 100,000 TCRs was observed, with counts ranging from roughly 20,000 to 700,000. TCRdb re-analysed the RACE reads in MiXCR, keeping a single row per CDR3 protein. What appears here as the V and J calls and clone size reflects TCRdb's work, not the paper's. The repertoire holds about 130,000 distinct CDR3 sequences, approximately 9.5% seen once, with approximately 1.6% in the top ten. Study-wide points: Sensitizing with DPC caused no change in TCRs above 1 in 1000 frequency.

The ends were cut back, 0 bases at V and 5 bases at J, with 11 bases in the middle. The CDR3 has 15 amino acids. The germline V gene encodes CDR1 LGHNA and CDR2 YSLEER. The chain combines TRBV4-3 with TRBJ2-1, with D hard to call. This clonotype was obtained from a male donor in good health. Some clones in this sample may be carry-over from other donors' samples. Sequencing was performed on whole blood. CDR3 sequence (DNA): TGCGCCAGCAGCCAAGAAGGAAAAGGAGACAATGAGCAGTTCTTC. Amino acid sequence: CASSQEGKGDNEQFF.